Listed below are T cell receptor beta chains from one sample, sequenced in a study of early T cells in non-severe SARS-CoV-2 infection. MiXCR, run by TCRdb on the 5' RACE reads, gives a single entry per CDR3 protein. In the table there are tens of thousands of distinct CDR3 sequences, under 15% of which are singletons. The sequenced sample was whole blood. The source is an adult who was a healthcare worker with PCR-confirmed SARS-CoV-2 infection or an uninfected control (not recorded which). The CDR3 runs from the conserved cysteine through the conserved F or W. Each record gives: J gene, D gene, V gene, CDR3 protein. D genes are given only for firm matches.

>TRBJ2-3|TRBD2|TRBV20-1
CSVRDSGRGTDTQYF
>TRBJ2-1|.|TRBV7-2
CASSLGLTYSNEQFF
>TRBJ1-1|.|TRBV4-2
CASSQDWGWENTEAFF
>TRBJ1-2|.|TRBV4-2
CASSPQIGPYGYTF
>TRBJ1-1|.|TRBV7-9
CASSLGGTSNTEAFF
>TRBJ2-7|TRBD1|TRBV19
CASSTTGGREQYF
>TRBJ1-1|.|TRBV7-2
CASSLGTGGAYTEAFF
>TRBJ1-2|.|TRBV7-2
CASSPGGGGRYGYTF
>TRBJ2-7|TRBD2|TRBV20-1
CSAFRTSSYEQYF
>TRBJ1-3|.|TRBV2
CASSSSAFSGNTIYF
>TRBJ1-5|.|TRBV2
CASTRDHGYSNQPQHF
>TRBJ2-1|TRBD2|TRBV20-1
CSVMSGRASYNEQFF
>TRBJ2-2|.|TRBV12-3/TRBV12-4
CASSLFGQTTGELFF
>TRBJ2-3|.|TRBV5-1
CASSEQLTATDTQYF
>TRBJ2-6|TRBD1|TRBV29-1
CSVRTGTGANVLTF
>TRBJ1-1|.|TRBV29-1
CSVDRGSTEAFF
>TRBJ2-1|.|TRBV25-1
CASSGGKGGYNEQFF
>TRBJ1-5|.|TRBV19
CASSRGQSNSNQPQHF
>TRBJ2-7|.|TRBV5-1
CASSLSFSYEQYF
>TRBJ2-4|TRBD1|TRBV4-2
CASSQIRDRTLAKNIQYF
>TRBJ2-2|.|TRBV6-6
CASRRETGELFF
>TRBJ2-5|.|TRBV13
CASSLQGEWGQETQYF
>TRBJ2-2|TRBD2|TRBV6-5
CASRRTAIAGADTGELFF
>TRBJ2-1|.|TRBV20-1
CSAQSVERVIDEQFF
>TRBJ1-5|.|TRBV6-6
CASTLGVNQPQHF
>TRBJ1-1|TRBD1|TRBV19
CASRRGTVNTEAFF
>TRBJ1-5|.|TRBV19
CASSIEARGWQPQHF
>TRBJ1-4|.|TRBV7-9
CASSPTGRNEKLFF
>TRBJ2-1|.|TRBV29-1
CSVEGSGGLSYNEQFF
>TRBJ2-1|TRBD2|TRBV19
CASIPSGRANNEQFF
>TRBJ2-1|.|TRBV11-2
CASSLALFISYNEQFF
>TRBJ2-3|TRBD2|TRBV7-2
CASSRPSGDTQYF
>TRBJ1-5|.|TRBV12-3/TRBV12-4
CASSSSDRGNNQPQHF
>TRBJ2-7|.|TRBV6-1
CASDGRFYEQYF
>TRBJ2-6|.|TRBV9
CASSPRAAYSGANVLTF
>TRBJ2-2|TRBD2|TRBV11-2
CASSLGTSGNTGELFF
>TRBJ2-7|TRBD1|TRBV20-1
CSASTGGTGNEQYF
>TRBJ2-5|TRBD2|TRBV6-1
CASSPGTTQETQYF
>TRBJ2-1|TRBD2|TRBV9
CASSAVSGRDYNEQFF
>TRBJ2-1|TRBD2|TRBV29-1
CSVDGAGEWEQFF
>TRBJ2-1|.|TRBV28
CASSEMDRRNEQFF
>TRBJ2-5|.|TRBV10-2
CASGTPETQYF
>TRBJ2-2|.|TRBV3-1
CASSGLLNTGELFF
>TRBJ2-7|.|TRBV11-3
CASSSGPAGEQYF
>TRBJ2-7|.|TRBV11-3
CASSLGGGLSYEQYF
>TRBJ2-2|.|TRBV15
CATSRDFETSNTGELFF
>TRBJ2-7|.|TRBV18
CASSRTGVYEQYF